A selection of T cell receptor beta chains follows, all from one sample in a study of cytomegalovirus exposure and HLA in healthy donors. Sequencing was performed with immunoSEQ multiplex PCR; in TCRdb, only in-frame clones are kept and a portion is missing. The sample carries some 200,000 clones, around 79% recorded once. Sequenced material: PBMCs. The receptors come from a girl between 2 and 10 years old in good health and CMV-seronegative. Both conserved end residues are part of each CDR3. A D gene is named only where the DNA matches it firmly. Rows give clone size only sometimes, using once, few, many, or a class for an expanded clone.

>TRBJ1-1|TRBV6-5|TRBD1|.
CASSEDRDTEAFF
TGTGCCAGCAGTGAGGACAGGGACACTGAAGCTTTCTTT
>TRBJ2-7|TRBV7-9|.|.
CASSRVLGTWEQYF
TGTGCCAGCAGCCGAGTCCTCGGTACGTGGGAGCAGTACTTC
>TRBJ2-7|TRBV6-1|.|.
CASSEALALGEQYF
TGTGCCAGCAGTGAAGCGCTAGCACTAGGGGAGCAGTACTTC
>TRBJ2-3|TRBV6-1|.|.
CASSGGSGTSTDTQYF
TGTGCCAGCAGTGGGGGTAGCGGAACCAGCACAGATACGCAGTATTTT
>TRBJ1-4|TRBV5-5|.|.
CASSLMAATNEKLFF
TGTGCCAGCAGCTTGATGGCTGCAACTAATGAAAAACTGTTTTTT
>TRBJ1-5|TRBV10-1|TRBD1|.
CASSEDRVDIPQHF
TGCGCCAGCAGTGAAGACAGGGTCGATATTCCCCAGCATTTT
>TRBJ1-1|TRBV19|.|.
CASSILGQGGKGRQNTEAFF
TGTGCCAGTAGTATTTTAGGCCAGGGAGGAAAAGGAAGACAGAACACTGAAGCTTTCTTT
>TRBJ2-7|TRBV6-1|TRBD1|.
CASREAGTGYEQYF
TGTGCCAGCAGGGAAGCCGGGACAGGCTACGAGCAGTACTTC
>TRBJ1-2|TRBV18|.|once
CASSPQDYYGYTF
TGTGCCAGCTCACCACAGGACTACTATGGCTACACCTTC
>TRBJ2-6|TRBV2|TRBD1|.
CASGTELSGANVLTF
TGTGCCTCGGGGACAGAACTCTCTGGGGCCAACGTCCTGACTTTC
>TRBJ1-5|TRBV18|TRBD1|.
CASSPGTDPNQPQHF
TGTGCCAGCTCACCCGGGACAGATCCAAATCAGCCCCAGCATTTT
>TRBJ2-3|TRBV13|.|.
CASSLGRARGTDTQYF
TGTGCCAGCAGCTTAGGGCGGGCTAGGGGGACAGATACGCAGTATTTT
>TRBJ2-7|TRBV10-2|.|many
CASSESWGPYEQYF
TGCGCCAGCAGTGAGTCGTGGGGGCCCTACGAGCAGTACTTC
>TRBJ1-2|TRBV4-1|TRBD1|.
CASSFGTGGSHSRYGYTF
TGCGCCAGCAGCTTTGGGACAGGGGGTTCCCATTCCCGCTATGGCTACACCTTC
>TRBJ1-5|TRBV27|.|.
CASSLAGNSNQPQHF
TGTGCCAGCAGTTTAGCGGGCAATAGCAATCAGCCCCAGCATTTT
>TRBJ2-5|TRBV4-1|.|.
CASSPLREQETQYF
TGCGCCAGCAGCCCCCTCCGGGAGCAAGAGACCCAGTACTTC
>TRBJ1-1|TRBV6-5|TRBD1|few
CAAGDRDIREAFF
TGTGCCGCAGGGGACAGAGACATTCGTGAAGCTTTCTTT
>TRBJ1-2|TRBV30|TRBD1|.
CAWSAGTESANYGYTF
TGTGCCTGGAGTGCAGGGACAGAGTCAGCTAACTATGGCTACACCTTC
>TRBJ2-2|TRBV19|TRBD2|.
CASSIEASGSAGELFF
TGTGCCAGTAGTATAGAGGCTAGCGGGTCAGCCGGGGAGCTGTTTTTT
>TRBJ1-2|TRBV6-5|TRBD1|.
CASGNRGGGYTF
TGTGCCAGCGGCAACAGGGGAGGTGGCTACACCTTC
>TRBJ1-2|TRBV7-9|.|.
CASSPQGSGGYTF
TGTGCCAGCAGCCCCCAGGGGTCGGGTGGCTACACCTTC
>TRBJ2-3|TRBV11-1|TRBD1|.
CASSSGQGREGADTQYF
TGTGCCAGCAGCTCTGGACAGGGGAGAGAAGGGGCAGATACGCAGTATTTT
>TRBJ1-3|TRBV12-5|.|.
CASGLVTRPGNTIYF
TGTGCTAGTGGTTTGGTAACCAGGCCCGGAAACACCATATATTTT
>TRBJ2-3|TRBV5-4|TRBD2|.
CASSLRVAGSTDTQYF
TGTGCCAGCAGCTTGAGAGTAGCGGGGAGCACAGATACGCAGTATTTT
>TRBJ1-3|TRBV10-2|.|.
CASSPGNTIYF
TGCGCCAGCTCTCCGGGAAACACCATATATTTT
>TRBJ2-2|TRBV10-2|.|once
CASSDDGLMESCFF
TGCGCCAGCAGTGATGATGGACTGATGGAATCGTGTTTTTTT
>TRBJ2-1|TRBV5-4|.|.
CASSSGNEQFF
TGTGCCAGCAGTTCCGGGAATGAGCAGTTCTTC
>TRBJ1-2|TRBV27|.|.
CAYSEGIYGYTF
TGTGCCTACTCTGAGGGCATTTATGGCTACACCTTC
>TRBJ1-1|TRBV9|.|.
CASSAPGNIPAEAFF
TGTGCCAGCAGCGCCCCGGGAAATATACCGGCTGAAGCTTTCTTT